This note documents a single T cell receptor (beta chain) sequence. The data were taken from a study of T-cell reconstitution after alpha-beta-depleted transplantation in children. Unique molecular identifiers featured in how the TCRbeta library was prepared. TCRdb itself ran the PCR reads through MiXCR, one entry per CDR3 protein. The data show roughly 500,000 distinct CDR3 sequences, 12% seen once. The sequence was obtained from a human donor who donated a stem cell graft to a child with combined immunodeficiency. Sample: PBMCs from the stem cell graft donor, taken from the stem cell graft.

The CDR3 DNA reads TGTGCCGGGACTAGCGGGGGGAATGAGCAGTTCTTC. It encodes CAGTSGGNEQFF. The genes are TRBV12-3 or TRBV12-4 and TRBJ2-1, with 15 bases identical to TRBD2. The CDR3 extends over 12 amino acids. The ends lost 11 bases at V and 7 bases at J; junction bases unmatched: 0.